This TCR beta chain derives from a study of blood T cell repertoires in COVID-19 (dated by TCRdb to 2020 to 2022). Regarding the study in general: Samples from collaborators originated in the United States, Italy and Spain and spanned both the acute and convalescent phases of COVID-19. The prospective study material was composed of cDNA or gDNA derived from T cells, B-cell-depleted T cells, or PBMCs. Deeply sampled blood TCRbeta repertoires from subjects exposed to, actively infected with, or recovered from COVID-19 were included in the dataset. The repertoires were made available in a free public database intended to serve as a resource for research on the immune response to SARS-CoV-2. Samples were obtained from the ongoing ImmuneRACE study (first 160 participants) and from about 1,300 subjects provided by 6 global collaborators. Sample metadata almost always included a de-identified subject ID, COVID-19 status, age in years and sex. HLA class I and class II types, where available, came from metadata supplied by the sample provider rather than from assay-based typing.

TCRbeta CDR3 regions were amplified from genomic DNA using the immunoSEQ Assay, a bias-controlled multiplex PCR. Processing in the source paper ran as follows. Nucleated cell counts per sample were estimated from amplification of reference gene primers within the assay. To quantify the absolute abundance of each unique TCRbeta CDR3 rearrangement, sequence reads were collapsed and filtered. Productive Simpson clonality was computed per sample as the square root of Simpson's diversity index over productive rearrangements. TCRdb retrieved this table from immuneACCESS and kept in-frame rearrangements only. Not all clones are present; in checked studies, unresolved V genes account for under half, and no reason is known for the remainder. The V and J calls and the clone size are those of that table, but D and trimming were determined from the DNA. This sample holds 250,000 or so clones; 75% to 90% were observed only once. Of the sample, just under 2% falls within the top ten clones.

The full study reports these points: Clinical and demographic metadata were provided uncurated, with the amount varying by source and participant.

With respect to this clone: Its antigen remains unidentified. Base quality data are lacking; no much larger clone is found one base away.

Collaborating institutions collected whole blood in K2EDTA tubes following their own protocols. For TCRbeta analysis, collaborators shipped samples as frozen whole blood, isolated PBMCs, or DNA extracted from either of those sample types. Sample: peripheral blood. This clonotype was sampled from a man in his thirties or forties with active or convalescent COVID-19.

The CDR3 reads CASSSLAGRRQETQYF. The nucleotides are TGTGCCAGCAGTTCTCTAGCGGGGCGGCGTCAAGAGACCCAGTACTTC. The chain employs TRBV6-5 and TRBJ2-5, with 9 junctional bases fitting TRBD2. From a lookup of the germline V gene, CDR1 and CDR2 are MNHEY and SVGAGI. From cysteine to phenylalanine, the CDR3 is 16 amino acids long. Only the CDR3 portion is preserved as DNA: 48 bases, with reading frame beginning at the first base. Compared with germline, V lacks 4 bases and J lacks 2 bases; bases without a gene match: 8.